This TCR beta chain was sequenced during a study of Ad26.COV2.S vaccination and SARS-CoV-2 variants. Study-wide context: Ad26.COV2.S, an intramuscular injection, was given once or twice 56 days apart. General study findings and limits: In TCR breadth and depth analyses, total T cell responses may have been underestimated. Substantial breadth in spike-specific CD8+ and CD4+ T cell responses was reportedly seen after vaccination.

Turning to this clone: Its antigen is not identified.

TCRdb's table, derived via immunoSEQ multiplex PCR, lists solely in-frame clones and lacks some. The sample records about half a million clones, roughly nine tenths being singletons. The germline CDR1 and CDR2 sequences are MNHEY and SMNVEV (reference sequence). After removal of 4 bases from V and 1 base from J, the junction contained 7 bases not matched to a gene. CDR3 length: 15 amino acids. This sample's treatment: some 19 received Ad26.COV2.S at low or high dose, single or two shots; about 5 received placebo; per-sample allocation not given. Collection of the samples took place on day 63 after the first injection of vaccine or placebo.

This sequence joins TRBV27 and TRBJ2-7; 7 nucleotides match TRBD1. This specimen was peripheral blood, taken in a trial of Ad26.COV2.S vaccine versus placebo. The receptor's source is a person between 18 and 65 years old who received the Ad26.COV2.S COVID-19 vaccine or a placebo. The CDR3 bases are TGTGCCAGCAGTTACGCCGGGACAGAGTCCTACGAGCAGTACTTC. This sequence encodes CASSYAGTESYEQYF.